This record covers a single T cell receptor (beta chain). Original data processing: From reference gene primer amplification, estimates of nucleated cell counts were derived. Using immunoSEQ multiplex PCR, the repertoire was profiled, and TCRdb retains in-frame clones only, with some absent. For V, J and clone size, that table is used; D and trimming come from the DNA. The sample yields under 200,000 clones, 80% seen once. The data derive from a study of blood T cell repertoires in COVID-19. Study background: Samples came from the United States, Italy and Spain, spanning acute and convalescent COVID-19. PBMCs, B-cell-depleted T cells, or T cells provided the cDNA or gDNA that made up the material.

Germline V gene data show CDR1 as SGHDT and CDR2 as YYEEEE. The CDR3 runs 14 residues. V lost 3 bases and J lost 3; bases outside the gene matches: 4. The chain joins TRBV5-6 to TRBJ1-2; 8 bases agree with TRBD1. Sequencing was carried out using peripheral blood. The sequence derives from a man between 65 and 80 years old with active or convalescent COVID-19. For the CDR3, the DNA is TGTGCCAGCAGCTCCCCGGACAGGGACTATGGCTACACCTTC. Translating it yields CASSSPDRDYGYTF.